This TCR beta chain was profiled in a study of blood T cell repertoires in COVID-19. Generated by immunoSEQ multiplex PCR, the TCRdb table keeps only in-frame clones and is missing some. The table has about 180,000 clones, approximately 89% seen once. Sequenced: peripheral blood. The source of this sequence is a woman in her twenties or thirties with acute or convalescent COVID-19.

As DNA, the CDR3 is TGTGCCAGCAGACTTAGCGGGAGCCGTAACGAGCAGTACTTC. This translates into CASRLSGSRNEQYF. The chain employs TRBV25-1 and TRBJ2-7, with 9 bases aligning to TRBD2. The CDR3 covers 14 residues. Germline CDR1 MGHDK, CDR2 SYGVNS. V trimming: 6 bases; J trimming: 5 bases; junction bases outside the gene matches: 8.